This section outlines one TCR beta chain sequence together with its context. Its antigen is as yet unknown. Deletions cut 0 bases from V and 3 bases from J, with 18 bases between. Germline lookup yields CDR1 LGHNA and CDR2 YSLEER. The CDR3 runs 17 residues. Each TCR beta library was made by quantitative 5'-RACE that incorporated molecular barcodes. TCRdb re-called the 5' RACE reads with MiXCR, one entry per CDR3 protein. Among about 160,000 distinct CDR3 sequences, roughly 44% were seen once, and the ten largest hold 13% to 15%. These data come from a study of CD8 T cells in ankylosing spondylitis. General study findings and limits: Disease-linked clones, CD8+, were relatively rare in peripheral blood. Ankylosing spondylitis blood appeared to be characterized by a TCR beta motif of eight or nine highly homologous variants. Enrichment of disease-linked clones was reportedly significant in matched ankylosing spondylitis synovial fluid.

The source of this sequence is a male donor with ankylosing spondylitis. The chain couples TRBV4-3 to TRBJ2-7; D possibly corresponds to TRBD1 (6 bases). The source material was synovial fluid, either unsorted or a sorted T cell fraction (not recorded which). The CDR3 sequence: CASSQDRYQDRGYEQYF. CDR3 in DNA: TGCGCCAGCAGCCAAGATAGGTATCAGGACAGAGGCTACGAGCAGTACTTC.